The 14 T cell receptor beta chains reported below all come from one sample, sequenced in a study of blood T cell repertoires in COVID-19. Repertoires were generated with immunoSEQ multiplex PCR, while TCRdb's copy carries only in-frame clones and drops some. The sample carries over 85,000 clones, roughly 92% recorded once. What was sequenced was peripheral blood. These receptor sequences come from a woman aged 45-65 years with COVID-19, enrolled during active disease.

This chain connects TRBV29-1 to TRBJ1-1; D not resolved. CDR1 and CDR2 (germline): SQVTM, ANQGSEA. V was trimmed by 0 bases and J by 1 base, leaving 9 bases between them. This CDR3 contains 14 residues. CDR3 bases: TGCAGCGTTGAAGATTGGGCAGAGAACACTGAAGCTTTCTTT. Translated: CSVEDWAENTEAFF.

Only a few counts were recorded for this clone. This same CDR3 is encoded by further DNA sequences in the sample. This chain connects TRBV7-2 to TRBJ1-2; 10 bases agree with TRBD1. Germline V gives CDR1 SGHTA, CDR2 FQGNSA. CDR3 length: 15 residues. The V segment lost 1 base and the J segment 4 bases; nucleotides outside the gene matches: 3. The CDR3 sequence is CASSLVGQGVYGYTF. The CDR3 nucleotides are TGTGCCAGCAGCTTAGTAGGACAGGGGGTCTATGGCTACACCTTC.

The chain uses TRBV6-5 and TRBJ2-2, with D uncertain. Trimming removed 0 bases at V and 4 bases at J, with 9 bases between. Germline lookup yields CDR1 MNHEY and CDR2 SVGAGI. This CDR3 has 15 amino acids. CDR3 sequence reads: CASSYSRRFTGELFF. CDR3 bases: TGTGCCAGCAGTTACTCGAGGCGCTTCACCGGGGAGCTGTTTTTT.

The chain has TRBV30 and TRBJ2-3, with TRBD2 matching over 10 bases. This CDR3 is built from 15 residues. V trimming: 0 bases; J trimming: 6 bases; junction bases outside the gene matches: 6. In germline, CDR1 is GTSNPN, CDR2 SVGIG (reference sequence). CDR3 residues: CAWSVGAGGRDTQYF. The CDR3 DNA is TGTGCCTGGAGTGTAGGAGCGGGGGGGCGGGATACGCAGTATTTT.

The chain carries TRBV6-5 and TRBJ1-6; 9 nucleotides line up with TRBD1. The trim removed 4 bases at V and 10 bases at J, leaving 8 bases unmatched. In germline, CDR1 is MNHEY, CDR2 SVGAGI. The length of the CDR3 is 15 residues. CDR3 DNA sequence: TGTGCCAGCAGTTCTACAGGGGGCGCAGGGTCACCCCTCCACTTT. It translates to CASSSTGGAGSPLHF.

This sequence joins TRBV29-1 and TRBJ1-5; 11 bases agree with TRBD1. The trim removed 4 bases at V and 6 bases at J, leaving 5 bases unmatched. The CDR3 runs 14 residues. Germline V lookup: CDR1 SQVTM, CDR2 ANQGSEA. In DNA, the CDR3 is TGCAGCGTTGCTGGACAGGGGGCGGGTCAGCCCCAGCATTTT. This encodes CSVAGQGAGQPQHF.

The rearrangement uses TRBV6-6 and TRBJ2-1; TRBD1 is a possible D gene (6 bases). This CDR3 region has 11 residues. Germline CDR1 is MNHNY and CDR2 is SVGAGI (reference sequence). Trimming stripped 8 bases from V and 7 bases from J, with 9 bases between. The CDR3 DNA reads as TGTGCCAGCTTGAGGGGGAATGAGCAGTTCTTC. Amino acids: CASLRGNEQFF.

The rearrangement uses TRBV28 and TRBJ1-2, with unresolved D. The germline CDR1 and CDR2 sequences are MDHEN and SYDVKM. The CDR3 contains 15 residues. Trimming stripped 6 bases from V and 7 bases from J, with 21 bases between. CDR3 region: CASRPDGSMTIGYTF. The CDR3 bases are TGTGCCAGCAGGCCGGACGGCTCGATGACTATTGGCTACACCTTC.

The V and J genes are TRBV5-1 and TRBJ2-2; the match to TRBD1 covers 11 bases. Germline CDR1 is SGHRS and CDR2 is YFSETQ. The CDR3 is 17 residues long. Trimming took 4 bases from V and 2 from J; bases not matched to a gene: 7. CDR3 DNA sequence: TGCGCCAGCAGCGTCCGGGACAGGGGGGCCAACACCGGGGAGCTGTTTTTT. It encodes CASSVRDRGANTGELFF.

The V call is TRBV19, the J call TRBJ1-5; D possibly corresponds to TRBD1 (5 bases). Germline V CDR1 and CDR2: LNHDA, SQIVND (reference sequence). V was shortened by 1 base and J by 6 bases, with 16 bases between the two germline ends. The CDR3 length is 16 residues. CDR3 bases: TGTGCCAGTAGTATAGGTTCCGGGGGGGTTGGTCAGCCCCAGCATTTT. Amino acids: CASSIGSGGVGQPQHF.

This sequence joins TRBV2 and TRBJ2-1; D is ambiguous. The V end lost 8 bases, the J end lost 7 bases, and 9 bases lay between the germline ends. Per germline, CDR1 SNHLY and CDR2 FYNNEI. This CDR3 is 11 amino acids long. Here the CDR3 reads CASERQNEQFF. The CDR3 bases are TGTGCCAGCGAGAGGCAGAATGAGCAGTTCTTC.

The chain carries TRBV10-3 and TRBJ2-1, with TRBD2 matching over 8 bases. Germline CDR1 ENHRY, CDR2 SYGVKD. The V segment lost 3 bases and the J segment 3 bases; nucleotides outside the gene matches: 7. The CDR3 runs to 16 residues. The CDR3 here is CAISERPGLVYNEQFF. Written as DNA, the CDR3 is TGTGCCATCAGTGAAAGACCGGGACTAGTCTACAATGAGCAGTTCTTC.

The chain couples TRBV5-5 to TRBJ2-7; possibly TRBD1 for D (6 bases). Germline lookup yields CDR1 SGHKS and CDR2 YYEKEE (reference sequence). Trimming cost V 4 bases and J 1 base, with 18 bases left between them. The CDR3 is 16 residues long. CDR3 in DNA: TGTGCCAGCAGCCAGATTGGGCAGGGGCAATCCTACGAGCAGTACGTC. Protein sequence: CASSQIGQGQSYEQYV.

The chain carries TRBV2 and TRBJ2-7; no clear D gene. Trimming cost V 6 bases and J 2 bases, with 11 bases left between them. There are 13 residues in the CDR3. In germline, CDR1 is SNHLY, CDR2 FYNNEI. The CDR3 nucleotides read TGTGCCAGCAGCGAGTCCGTGGCCTACGAGCAGTACGTC. This sequence encodes CASSESVAYEQYV.